These T cell receptor beta chains were read from a single sample in a study of cytomegalovirus exposure and HLA in healthy donors. Sequenced by immunoSEQ multiplex PCR; TCRdb stores in-frame clones only, minus some. The sample holds 150,000 to 200,000 clones, 80% to 90% seen once. The material sequenced was PBMCs. These receptors all come from a woman aged 25 to 39 in good health and CMV-seropositive. Both conserved end residues are part of each CDR3. Each record gives: clone size, CDR3 length, V gene, D gene, J gene, CDR3 protein, CDR3 DNA. A D gene is named only where the DNA matches it firmly. Not every row has a clone size; where given, it reads once, few, many or a size class.

clone_size: once
cdr3_length: 13
v_call: TRBV7-2
d_call: TRBD1
j_call: TRBJ1-5
cdr3_aa: CATGQGFNQPQHF
cdr3_nt: TGTGCCACCGGACAGGGTTTCAATCAGCCCCAGCATTTT

clone_size: -
cdr3_length: 14
v_call: TRBV7-9
d_call: TRBD1
j_call: TRBJ1-2
cdr3_aa: CASSFHRGEDGYTF
cdr3_nt: TGTGCCAGCAGCTTCCACAGGGGCGAAGATGGCTACACCTTC

clone_size: -
cdr3_length: 19
v_call: TRBV18
d_call: TRBD2
j_call: TRBJ2-4
cdr3_aa: CASSGDGVSSGGEKNIQYF
cdr3_nt: TGTGCCAGCTCAGGAGACGGTGTGAGTTCGGGGGGAGAAAAAAACATTCAGTACTTC

clone_size: -
cdr3_length: 14
v_call: TRBV7-9
d_call: TRBD1
j_call: TRBJ1-1
cdr3_aa: CASSKTGGGTEAFF
cdr3_nt: TGTGCCAGCAGTAAAACAGGGGGCGGGACTGAAGCTTTCTTT

clone_size: -
cdr3_length: 15
v_call: TRBV2
d_call: -
j_call: TRBJ2-3
cdr3_aa: CASSEIIGAADTQYF
cdr3_nt: TGTGCCAGCAGTGAAATTATAGGCGCGGCGGATACGCAGTATTTT

clone_size: -
cdr3_length: 14
v_call: TRBV28
d_call: -
j_call: TRBJ2-5
cdr3_aa: CASSLLFRLETQYF
cdr3_nt: TGTGCCAGCAGTTTATTGTTCAGATTGGAGACCCAGTACTTC

clone_size: -
cdr3_length: 18
v_call: TRBV7-2
d_call: TRBD1
j_call: TRBJ2-5
cdr3_aa: CASNPEQGALMYQETQYF
cdr3_nt: TGTGCCAGCAACCCCGAACAGGGGGCACTTATGTACCAAGAGACCCAGTACTTC

clone_size: -
cdr3_length: 14
v_call: TRBV15
d_call: -
j_call: TRBJ2-4
cdr3_aa: CATSREYGGNIQYF
cdr3_nt: TGTGCCACCAGCAGAGAATACGGGGGAAACATTCAGTACTTC

clone_size: -
cdr3_length: 13
v_call: TRBV29-1
d_call: -
j_call: TRBJ1-1
cdr3_aa: CSVVKGHGTEAFF
cdr3_nt: TGCAGCGTTGTTAAGGGACATGGCACTGAAGCTTTCTTT

clone_size: -
cdr3_length: 14
v_call: TRBV27
d_call: -
j_call: TRBJ2-7
cdr3_aa: CASSSRDFPYEQYF
cdr3_nt: TGTGCCAGCAGTTCCCGGGACTTTCCGTACGAGCAGTACTTC

clone_size: -
cdr3_length: 13
v_call: TRBV6-1
d_call: -
j_call: TRBJ1-1
cdr3_aa: CASRQTGNTEAFF
cdr3_nt: TGTGCCAGCAGACAGACAGGGAACACTGAAGCTTTCTTT

clone_size: -
cdr3_length: 14
v_call: TRBV5-1
d_call: -
j_call: TRBJ1-6
cdr3_aa: CASSLGQRNSPLHF
cdr3_nt: TGCGCCAGCAGCTTGGGCCAGAGGAATTCACCCCTCCACTTT

clone_size: once
cdr3_length: 14
v_call: TRBV2
d_call: TRBD1
j_call: TRBJ2-7
cdr3_aa: CASIHDRATYEQYF
cdr3_nt: TGTGCCAGCATTCATGACAGGGCCACCTACGAGCAGTACTTC

clone_size: -
cdr3_length: 14
v_call: TRBV7-2
d_call: -
j_call: TRBJ1-2
cdr3_aa: CASSLGQVYYGYTF
cdr3_nt: TGTGCCAGCAGCTTAGGACAGGTGTACTATGGCTACACCTTC

clone_size: -
cdr3_length: 15
v_call: TRBV11-3
d_call: TRBD1
j_call: TRBJ2-5
cdr3_aa: CASSLGPRGLETQYF
cdr3_nt: TGTGCCAGCAGCTTAGGACCCAGGGGGCTGGAGACCCAGTACTTC

clone_size: -
cdr3_length: 16
v_call: TRBV12-5
d_call: TRBD2
j_call: TRBJ2-1
cdr3_aa: CASGLVLAGGPGEQFF
cdr3_nt: TGTGCTAGTGGTTTGGTCCTAGCGGGGGGGCCCGGTGAGCAGTTCTTC

clone_size: -
cdr3_length: 16
v_call: TRBV6-6
d_call: -
j_call: TRBJ1-4
cdr3_aa: CASSHPGTGVGEKLFF
cdr3_nt: TGTGCCAGCAGTCACCCAGGGACGGGGGTGGGAGAAAAACTGTTTTTT

clone_size: -
cdr3_length: 15
v_call: TRBV28
d_call: -
j_call: TRBJ1-2
cdr3_aa: CASSFRGVTNYGYTF
cdr3_nt: TGTGCCAGCAGTTTTAGGGGCGTAACGAACTATGGCTACACCTTC

clone_size: -
cdr3_length: 14
v_call: TRBV5-4
d_call: TRBD1
j_call: TRBJ2-1
cdr3_aa: CASSSRDRDVEQFF
cdr3_nt: TGTGCCAGCAGCTCCCGGGACAGGGACGTTGAGCAGTTCTTC

clone_size: -
cdr3_length: 17
v_call: TRBV7-9
d_call: -
j_call: TRBJ1-6
cdr3_aa: CASSLGQGSSSNSPLHF
cdr3_nt: TGTGCCAGCAGCTTAGGGCAGGGCTCTTCGAGTAATTCACCCCTCCACTTT

clone_size: -
cdr3_length: 14
v_call: TRBV6-5
d_call: -
j_call: TRBJ2-2
cdr3_aa: CASRVSYRAGELFF
cdr3_nt: TGTGCCAGCAGGGTTTCATATCGGGCCGGGGAGCTGTTTTTT

clone_size: -
cdr3_length: 13
v_call: TRBV9
d_call: -
j_call: TRBJ1-1
cdr3_aa: CASSVSQRTEAFF
cdr3_nt: TGTGCCAGCAGCGTTAGTCAGAGGACTGAAGCTTTCTTT

clone_size: -
cdr3_length: 17
v_call: TRBV5-4
d_call: TRBD2
j_call: TRBJ2-2
cdr3_aa: CASSLLAGGQNTGELFF
cdr3_nt: TGTGCCAGCAGCTTACTAGCGGGGGGCCAGAACACCGGGGAGCTGTTTTTT

clone_size: -
cdr3_length: 15
v_call: TRBV6-4
d_call: -
j_call: TRBJ1-1
cdr3_aa: CASSPEGGENTEAFF
cdr3_nt: TGTGCCAGCAGTCCTGAGGGAGGGGAAAACACTGAAGCTTTCTTT

clone_size: few
cdr3_length: 13
v_call: TRBV4-3
d_call: -
j_call: TRBJ1-1
cdr3_aa: CASSRERGTEAFF
cdr3_nt: TGCGCCAGCAGCCGAGAGAGGGGGACTGAAGCTTTCTTT

clone_size: -
cdr3_length: 12
v_call: TRBV6-6
d_call: -
j_call: TRBJ1-5
cdr3_aa: CASSEGGQPQHF
cdr3_nt: TGTGCCAGCAGTGAGGGCGGTCAGCCCCAGCATTTT

clone_size: -
cdr3_length: 14
v_call: TRBV28
d_call: TRBD1
j_call: TRBJ2-2
cdr3_aa: CASRLPTGAGELFF
cdr3_nt: TGTGCCAGCAGACTACCGACAGGGGCCGGGGAGCTGTTTTTT

clone_size: -
cdr3_length: 13
v_call: TRBV27
d_call: TRBD1
j_call: TRBJ2-4
cdr3_aa: CASTGQDKNIQYF
cdr3_nt: TGTGCCAGCACCGGACAGGACAAAAACATTCAGTACTTC

clone_size: -
cdr3_length: 13
v_call: TRBV18
d_call: -
j_call: TRBJ2-5
cdr3_aa: CASCGTDQETQYF
cdr3_nt: TGTGCCAGCTGCGGGACGGATCAAGAGACCCAGTACTTC

clone_size: -
cdr3_length: 15
v_call: TRBV28
d_call: TRBD1
j_call: TRBJ2-7
cdr3_aa: CASSFAGGKSYEQYF
cdr3_nt: TGTGCCAGCAGTTTCGCAGGGGGTAAGTCCTACGAGCAGTACTTC

clone_size: -
cdr3_length: 17
v_call: TRBV7-9
d_call: -
j_call: TRBJ2-1
cdr3_aa: CASSHTGSPPFNNEQFF
cdr3_nt: TGTGCCAGCAGCCATACAGGGTCCCCACCTTTTAACAATGAGCAGTTCTTC

clone_size: -
cdr3_length: 17
v_call: TRBV7-9
d_call: -
j_call: TRBJ2-3
cdr3_aa: CASSHFRGTDSTDTQYF
cdr3_nt: TGTGCCAGCAGCCACTTCCGGGGGACAGACAGCACAGATACGCAGTATTTT

clone_size: -
cdr3_length: 14
v_call: TRBV5-5
d_call: TRBD1
j_call: TRBJ2-7
cdr3_aa: CASSRRQGSYEQYF
cdr3_nt: TGTGCCAGCAGCAGGCGACAGGGGTCCTACGAGCAGTACTTC

clone_size: -
cdr3_length: 16
v_call: TRBV4-3
d_call: TRBD2
j_call: TRBJ2-3
cdr3_aa: CASSQETAGGLNTQYF
cdr3_nt: TGCGCCAGCAGCCAAGAGACAGCGGGGGGGTTAAATACGCAGTATTTT

clone_size: once
cdr3_length: 17
v_call: TRBV5-1
d_call: TRBD1
j_call: TRBJ2-2
cdr3_aa: CASSLTTPGQGGGELFF
cdr3_nt: TGCGCCAGCAGCTTGACGACCCCTGGACAGGGCGGAGGGGAGCTGTTTTTT

clone_size: -
cdr3_length: 17
v_call: TRBV9
d_call: -
j_call: TRBJ1-6
cdr3_aa: CASSVAGGGPVNSPLHF
cdr3_nt: TGTGCCAGCAGCGTAGCTGGGGGGGGACCGGTTAATTCACCCCTCCACTTT

clone_size: -
cdr3_length: 14
v_call: TRBV7-9
d_call: TRBD2
j_call: TRBJ2-1
cdr3_aa: CASGREFLYNEQFF
cdr3_nt: TGTGCCAGCGGGCGGGAGTTTCTCTACAATGAGCAGTTCTTC

clone_size: once
cdr3_length: 12
v_call: TRBV2
d_call: -
j_call: TRBJ1-2
cdr3_aa: CASIAGSYGYTF
cdr3_nt: TGTGCCAGCATCGCAGGGTCTTATGGCTACACCTTC

clone_size: few
cdr3_length: 13
v_call: TRBV25-1
d_call: TRBD1
j_call: TRBJ2-7
cdr3_aa: CASAGTGSYEQYF
cdr3_nt: TGTGCCAGCGCCGGGACAGGCTCCTACGAGCAGTACTTC

clone_size: once
cdr3_length: 14
v_call: TRBV5-1
d_call: -
j_call: TRBJ1-4
cdr3_aa: CASSPTVTNEKLFF
cdr3_nt: TGCGCCAGCAGCCCTACCGTAACTAATGAAAAACTGTTTTTT

clone_size: -
cdr3_length: 13
v_call: TRBV5-4
d_call: TRBD1
j_call: TRBJ2-7
cdr3_aa: CASSVTGAREQYF
cdr3_nt: TGTGCCAGCAGCGTGACAGGGGCGCGAGAGCAGTACTTC

clone_size: -
cdr3_length: 16
v_call: TRBV15
d_call: TRBD1
j_call: TRBJ1-1
cdr3_aa: CATSRGGDRVATEAFF
cdr3_nt: TGTGCCACCAGCAGAGGGGGGGACAGGGTGGCGACTGAAGCTTTCTTT

clone_size: -
cdr3_length: 15
v_call: TRBV5-1
d_call: -
j_call: TRBJ2-3
cdr3_aa: CASSLGTENTDTQYF
cdr3_nt: TGCGCCAGCAGCTTGGGGACAGAGAACACAGATACGCAGTATTTT

clone_size: -
cdr3_length: 15
v_call: TRBV10-3
d_call: TRBD2
j_call: TRBJ2-1
cdr3_aa: CAINDPGGGEHEQFF
cdr3_nt: TGTGCCATCAACGATCCTGGCGGGGGGGAACATGAGCAGTTCTTC

clone_size: -
cdr3_length: 15
v_call: TRBV2
d_call: -
j_call: TRBJ2-2
cdr3_aa: CASSVFRGDTGELFF
cdr3_nt: TGTGCCAGCAGTGTGTTCAGGGGGGACACCGGGGAGCTGTTTTTT

clone_size: -
cdr3_length: 17
v_call: TRBV4-3
d_call: -
j_call: TRBJ2-3
cdr3_aa: CASSQEFARANTDTQYF
cdr3_nt: TGCGCCAGCAGCCAAGAATTCGCGCGTGCAAACACAGATACGCAGTATTTT

clone_size: -
cdr3_length: 16
v_call: TRBV5-1
d_call: TRBD1
j_call: TRBJ2-3
cdr3_aa: CASSFLTGDLSDTQYF
cdr3_nt: TGCGCCAGCAGCTTTCTAACAGGGGATCTCTCAGATACGCAGTATTTT

clone_size: -
cdr3_length: 16
v_call: TRBV5-1
d_call: TRBD1
j_call: TRBJ1-2
cdr3_aa: CASSLASPGQGYGYTF
cdr3_nt: TGCGCCAGCAGCTTGGCATCTCCGGGACAGGGCTATGGCTACACCTTC

clone_size: few
cdr3_length: 17
v_call: TRBV4-2
d_call: TRBD2
j_call: TRBJ2-3
cdr3_aa: CASSQVGSARGVNTQYF
cdr3_nt: TGTGCCAGCAGCCAAGTAGGGTCGGCGCGGGGGGTAAATACGCAGTATTTT

clone_size: -
cdr3_length: 12
v_call: TRBV10-3
d_call: -
j_call: TRBJ1-2
cdr3_aa: CAINGGAYGYTF
cdr3_nt: TGTGCCATCAATGGGGGGGCCTATGGCTACACCTTC

clone_size: -
cdr3_length: 13
v_call: TRBV6-5
d_call: -
j_call: TRBJ1-4
cdr3_aa: CASRFHMREKLFF
cdr3_nt: TGTGCCAGCCGTTTTCATATGCGGGAAAAACTGTTTTTT

clone_size: -
cdr3_length: 18
v_call: TRBV30
d_call: TRBD1
j_call: TRBJ1-2
cdr3_aa: CAWTSWGTGGFFTYGYTF
cdr3_nt: TGTGCCTGGACGAGCTGGGGGACAGGGGGCTTCTTCACCTATGGCTACACCTTC

clone_size: -
cdr3_length: 16
v_call: TRBV19
d_call: -
j_call: TRBJ1-2
cdr3_aa: CASSPQTGPSTYGYTF
cdr3_nt: TGTGCCAGTAGTCCCCAAACAGGGCCCTCTACCTATGGCTACACCTTC

clone_size: -
cdr3_length: 16
v_call: TRBV4-2
d_call: TRBD1
j_call: TRBJ2-7
cdr3_aa: CASSQGVGQGFYEQYF
cdr3_nt: TGTGCCAGCAGCCAAGGTGTGGGACAGGGCTTCTACGAGCAGTACTTC

clone_size: -
cdr3_length: 13
v_call: TRBV7-8
d_call: -
j_call: TRBJ2-7
cdr3_aa: CASNDRQAYEQYF
cdr3_nt: TGTGCCAGCAACGACAGACAGGCCTACGAGCAGTACTTC

clone_size: once
cdr3_length: 12
v_call: TRBV27
d_call: -
j_call: TRBJ2-7
cdr3_aa: CASSLQGYEQYF
cdr3_nt: TGTGCCAGCAGTTTACAGGGCTACGAGCAGTACTTC

clone_size: -
cdr3_length: 16
v_call: TRBV10-3
d_call: -
j_call: TRBJ1-6
cdr3_aa: CAISNHMGADNSPLHF
cdr3_nt: TGTGCCATCTCGAACCATATGGGGGCCGATAATTCACCCCTCCACTTT